This section outlines one TCR beta chain sequence together with its context. The antigen is unknown. This record belongs to a study of cytomegalovirus exposure and HLA in healthy donors. General observations from the study: Reportedly, cytomegalovirus status was diagnosed with high sensitivity and specificity.

CDR3 size: 16 residues. In germline, CDR1 is MNHNY, CDR2 SVGAGI (reference sequence). V gave up 4 bases and J gave up 2 bases, with 15 bases separating them. PCR employed 60 Vbeta and 13 Jbeta primers. This table comes from immunoSEQ multiplex PCR, and its TCRdb copy is limited to in-frame clones, with some not included. The sample carries about 160,000 clones, 70% to 80% recorded once. The receptor comes from a male donor in good health and CMV-seronegative. The rearrangement links TRBV6-6 to TRBJ1-5; D might be TRBD1 (6 bases). The sequenced sample was PBMCs. The DNA of the CDR3 is TGTGCCAGCAGTTTGGGGACACCTATTGGCAATCAGCCCCAGCATTTT. This sequence encodes CASSLGTPIGNQPQHF.